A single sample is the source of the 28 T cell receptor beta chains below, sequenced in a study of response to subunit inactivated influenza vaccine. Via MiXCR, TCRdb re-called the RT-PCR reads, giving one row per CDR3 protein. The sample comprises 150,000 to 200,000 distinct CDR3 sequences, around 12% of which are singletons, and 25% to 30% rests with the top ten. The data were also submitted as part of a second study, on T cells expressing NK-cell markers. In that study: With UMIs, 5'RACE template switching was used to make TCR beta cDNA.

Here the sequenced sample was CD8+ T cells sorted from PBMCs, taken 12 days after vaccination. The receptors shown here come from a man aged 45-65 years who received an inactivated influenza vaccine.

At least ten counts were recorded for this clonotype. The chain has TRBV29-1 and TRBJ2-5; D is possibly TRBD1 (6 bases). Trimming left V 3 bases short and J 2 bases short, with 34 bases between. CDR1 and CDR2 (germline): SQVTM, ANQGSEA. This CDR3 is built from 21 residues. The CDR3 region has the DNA TGCAGCGTTGAGCTCGATGGCGATGGACTTGAAACCGGGACAAGTCAAGAGACCCAGTACTTC. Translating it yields CSVELDGDGLETGTSQETQYF.

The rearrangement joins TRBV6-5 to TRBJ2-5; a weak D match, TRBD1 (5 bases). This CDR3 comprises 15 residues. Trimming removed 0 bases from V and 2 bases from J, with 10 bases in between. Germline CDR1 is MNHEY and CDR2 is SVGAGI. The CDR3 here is CASSYSWAGQETQYF. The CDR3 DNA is TGTGCCAGCAGTTACTCGTGGGCAGGGCAAGAGACCCAGTACTTC.

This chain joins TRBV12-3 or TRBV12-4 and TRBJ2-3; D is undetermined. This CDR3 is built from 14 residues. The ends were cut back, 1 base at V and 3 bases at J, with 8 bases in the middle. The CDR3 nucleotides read TGTGCCAGCAGTTTAGTCCCGCGGACAGATACGCAGTATTTT. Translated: CASSLVPRTDTQYF.

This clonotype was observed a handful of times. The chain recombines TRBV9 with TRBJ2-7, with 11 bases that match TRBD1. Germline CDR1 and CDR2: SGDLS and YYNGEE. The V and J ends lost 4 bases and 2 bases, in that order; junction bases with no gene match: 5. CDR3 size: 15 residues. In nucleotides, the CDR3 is TGTGCCAGCAGCACCGGGACAGGGGGTGCCTACGAGCAGTACTTC. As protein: CASSTGTGGAYEQYF.

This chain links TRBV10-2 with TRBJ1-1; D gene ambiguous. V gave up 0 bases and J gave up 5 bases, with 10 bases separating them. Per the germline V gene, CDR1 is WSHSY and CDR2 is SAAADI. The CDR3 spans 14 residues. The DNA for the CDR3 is TGCGCCAGCAGTGAGTCCAGGAGTTGGACTGAAGCTTTCTTT. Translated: CASSESRSWTEAFF.

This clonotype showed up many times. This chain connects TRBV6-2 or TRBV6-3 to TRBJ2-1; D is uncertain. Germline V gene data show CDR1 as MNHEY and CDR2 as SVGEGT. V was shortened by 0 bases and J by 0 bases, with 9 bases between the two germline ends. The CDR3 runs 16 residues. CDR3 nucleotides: TGTGCCAGCAGTTACTCGATCCAGAGCTCCTACAATGAGCAGTTCTTC. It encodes CASSYSIQSSYNEQFF.

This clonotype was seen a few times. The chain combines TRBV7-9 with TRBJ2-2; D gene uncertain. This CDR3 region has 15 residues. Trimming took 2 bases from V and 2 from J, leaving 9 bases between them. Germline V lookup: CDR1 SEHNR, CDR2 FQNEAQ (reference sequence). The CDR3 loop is CASSLYTSNTGELFF. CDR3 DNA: TGTGCCAGCAGCTTATACACCAGTAACACCGGGGAGCTGTTTTTT.

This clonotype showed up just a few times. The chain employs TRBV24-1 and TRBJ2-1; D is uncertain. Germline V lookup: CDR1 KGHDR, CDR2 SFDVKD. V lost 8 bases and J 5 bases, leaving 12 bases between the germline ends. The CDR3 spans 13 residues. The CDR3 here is CATMQGWDNEQFF. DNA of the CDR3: TGTGCCACCATGCAAGGTTGGGACAATGAGCAGTTCTTC.

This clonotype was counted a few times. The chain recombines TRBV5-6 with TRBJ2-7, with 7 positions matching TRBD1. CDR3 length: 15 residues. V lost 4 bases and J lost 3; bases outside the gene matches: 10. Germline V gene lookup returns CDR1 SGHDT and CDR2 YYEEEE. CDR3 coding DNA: TGTGCCAGCAGCCTGACAGGGCCTTTTTACTACGAGCAGTACTTC. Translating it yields CASSLTGPFYYEQYF.

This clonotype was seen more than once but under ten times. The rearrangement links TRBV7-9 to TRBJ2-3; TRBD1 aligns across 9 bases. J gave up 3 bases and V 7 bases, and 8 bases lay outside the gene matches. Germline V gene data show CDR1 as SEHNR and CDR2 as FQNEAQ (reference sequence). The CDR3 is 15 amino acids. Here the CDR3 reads CASTYLDRGTDTQYF. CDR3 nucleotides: TGTGCCAGCACCTACTTGGACAGGGGAACAGATACGCAGTATTTT.

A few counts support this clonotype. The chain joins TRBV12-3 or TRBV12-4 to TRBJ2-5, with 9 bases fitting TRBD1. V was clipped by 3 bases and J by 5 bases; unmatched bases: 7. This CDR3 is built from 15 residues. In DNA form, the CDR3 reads TGTGCCAGCAGTTTTGGGACAGGGACGGGGGAGACCCAGTACTTC. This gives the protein CASSFGTGTGETQYF.

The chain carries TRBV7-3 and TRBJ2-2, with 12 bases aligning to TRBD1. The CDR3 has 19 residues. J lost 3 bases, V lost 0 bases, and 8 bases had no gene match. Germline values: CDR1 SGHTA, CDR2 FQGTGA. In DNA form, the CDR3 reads TGTGCCAGCAGCTTAACCGGGACAGGGGGCTTTAGACACACCGGGGAGCTGTTTTTT. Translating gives CASSLTGTGGFRHTGELFF.

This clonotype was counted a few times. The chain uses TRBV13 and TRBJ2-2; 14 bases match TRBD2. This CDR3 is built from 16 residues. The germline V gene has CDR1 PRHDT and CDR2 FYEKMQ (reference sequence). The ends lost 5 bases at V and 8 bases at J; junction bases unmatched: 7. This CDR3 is CASSLGLAGVSGELFF. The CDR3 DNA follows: TGTGCCAGCAGCCTGGGACTAGCGGGAGTCTCGGGGGAGCTGTTTTTT.

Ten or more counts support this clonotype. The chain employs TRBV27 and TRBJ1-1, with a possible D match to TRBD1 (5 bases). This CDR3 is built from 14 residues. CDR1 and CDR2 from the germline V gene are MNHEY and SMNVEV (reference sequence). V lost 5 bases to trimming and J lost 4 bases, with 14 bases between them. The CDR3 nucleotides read TGTGCCAGCAGTCAGACCCTAAGGGGCACTGAAGCTTTCTTT. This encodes CASSQTLRGTEAFF.

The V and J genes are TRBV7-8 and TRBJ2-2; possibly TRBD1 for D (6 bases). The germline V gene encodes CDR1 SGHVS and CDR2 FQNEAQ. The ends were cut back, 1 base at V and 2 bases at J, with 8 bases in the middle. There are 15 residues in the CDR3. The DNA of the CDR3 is TGTGCCAGCAGCTTAGAAGGGGGAAACACCGGGGAGCTGTTTTTT. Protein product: CASSLEGGNTGELFF.

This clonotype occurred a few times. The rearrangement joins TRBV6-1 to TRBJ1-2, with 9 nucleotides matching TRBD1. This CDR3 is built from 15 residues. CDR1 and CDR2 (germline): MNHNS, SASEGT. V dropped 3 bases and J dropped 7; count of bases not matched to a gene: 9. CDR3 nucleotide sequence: TGTGCCAGCAGTGACCAAACAGGGGGCTTTATTGGCTACACCTTC. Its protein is CASSDQTGGFIGYTF.

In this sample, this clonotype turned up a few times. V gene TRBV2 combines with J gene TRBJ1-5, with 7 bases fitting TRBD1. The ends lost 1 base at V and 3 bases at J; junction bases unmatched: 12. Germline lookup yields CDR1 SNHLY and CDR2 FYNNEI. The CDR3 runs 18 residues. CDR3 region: CASSEDDRASWFNQPQHF. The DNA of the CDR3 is TGTGCCAGCAGTGAAGACGACAGGGCCAGTTGGTTCAATCAGCCCCAGCATTTT.

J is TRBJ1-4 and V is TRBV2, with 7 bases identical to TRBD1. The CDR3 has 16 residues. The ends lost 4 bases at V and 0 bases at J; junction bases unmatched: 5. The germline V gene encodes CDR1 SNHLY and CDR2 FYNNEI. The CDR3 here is CASSARQGATNEKLFF. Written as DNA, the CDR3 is TGTGCCAGCAGTGCGCGTCAGGGGGCAACTAATGAAAAACTGTTTTTT.

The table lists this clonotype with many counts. This chain's CDR3 is CASSPGRGPSTDTQYF. CDR3 bases: TGCGCCAGCAGCCCAGGCCGGGGGCCTAGCACAGATACGCAGTATTTT. V usage is TRBV4-1 and J usage is TRBJ2-3; D possibly uses TRBD1 or TRBD2 (6 bases each). V was shortened by 4 bases and J by 0 bases, with 14 bases between the two germline ends. The germline V gene has CDR1 MGHRA and CDR2 YSYEKL. The CDR3 length is 16 residues.

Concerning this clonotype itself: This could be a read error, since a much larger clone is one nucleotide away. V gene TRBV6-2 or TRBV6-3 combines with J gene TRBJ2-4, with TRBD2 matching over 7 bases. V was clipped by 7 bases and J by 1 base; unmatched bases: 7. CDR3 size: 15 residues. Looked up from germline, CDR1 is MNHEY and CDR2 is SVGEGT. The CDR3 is CASKKRDPAKNIQYF. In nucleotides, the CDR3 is TGTGCCAGCAAAAAGCGGGACCCTGCCAAAAACATTCAGTACTTC.

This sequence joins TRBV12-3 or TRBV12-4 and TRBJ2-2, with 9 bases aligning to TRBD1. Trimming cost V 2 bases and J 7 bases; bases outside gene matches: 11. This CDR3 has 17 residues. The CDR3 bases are TGTGCCAGCAGTTTATTTGGGGACAGGGACGGGAACGGGGAGCTGTTTTTT. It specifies CASSLFGDRDGNGELFF.

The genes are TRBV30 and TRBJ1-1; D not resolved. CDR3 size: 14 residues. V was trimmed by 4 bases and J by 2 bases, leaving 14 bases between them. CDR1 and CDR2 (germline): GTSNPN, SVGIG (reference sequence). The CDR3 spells CAWNPGMGNTEAFF. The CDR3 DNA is TGTGCCTGGAACCCGGGAATGGGAAACACTGAAGCTTTCTTT.

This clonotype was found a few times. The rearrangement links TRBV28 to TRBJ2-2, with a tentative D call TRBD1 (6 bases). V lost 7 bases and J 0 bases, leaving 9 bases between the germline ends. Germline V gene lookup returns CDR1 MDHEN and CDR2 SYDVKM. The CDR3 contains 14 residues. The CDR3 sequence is CASTQGTNTGELFF. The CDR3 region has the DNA TGTGCCAGCACACAGGGAACGAACACCGGGGAGCTGTTTTTT.

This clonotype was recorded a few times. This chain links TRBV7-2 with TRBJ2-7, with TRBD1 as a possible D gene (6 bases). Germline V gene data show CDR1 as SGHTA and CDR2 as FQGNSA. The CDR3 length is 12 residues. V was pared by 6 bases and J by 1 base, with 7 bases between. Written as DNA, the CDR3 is TGTGCCAGCAGTGGACAGTCCTACGAGCAGTACTTC. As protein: CASSGQSYEQYF.

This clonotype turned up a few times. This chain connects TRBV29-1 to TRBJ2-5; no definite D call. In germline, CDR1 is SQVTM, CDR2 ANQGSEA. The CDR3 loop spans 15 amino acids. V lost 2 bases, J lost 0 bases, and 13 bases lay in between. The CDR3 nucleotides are TGCAGCGTTGAACCGGGCCTGCCGTACCAAGAGACCCAGTACTTC. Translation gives CSVEPGLPYQETQYF.

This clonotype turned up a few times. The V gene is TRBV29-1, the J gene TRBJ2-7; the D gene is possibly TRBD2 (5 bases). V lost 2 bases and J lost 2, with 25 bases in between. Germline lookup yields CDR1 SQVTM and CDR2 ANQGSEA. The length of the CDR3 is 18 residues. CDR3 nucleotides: TGCAGCGTTGAAATGCCCAGTTTGGGTGCGGGCGTCACCTACGAGCAGTACTTC. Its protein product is CSVEMPSLGAGVTYEQYF.

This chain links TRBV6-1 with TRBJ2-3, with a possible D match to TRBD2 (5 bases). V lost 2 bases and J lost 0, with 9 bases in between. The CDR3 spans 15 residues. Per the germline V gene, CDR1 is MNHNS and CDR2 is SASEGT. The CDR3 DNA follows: TGTGCCAGCAGTGAACTACGGGGTAGCACAGATACGCAGTATTTT. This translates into CASSELRGSTDTQYF.

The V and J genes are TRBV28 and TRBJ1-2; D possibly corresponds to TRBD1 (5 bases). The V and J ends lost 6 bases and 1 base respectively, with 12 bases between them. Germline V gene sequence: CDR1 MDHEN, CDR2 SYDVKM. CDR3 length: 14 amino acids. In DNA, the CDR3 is TGTGCCAGCAGCCTAAGGGGCTATAACTATGGCTACACCTTC. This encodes CASSLRGYNYGYTF.